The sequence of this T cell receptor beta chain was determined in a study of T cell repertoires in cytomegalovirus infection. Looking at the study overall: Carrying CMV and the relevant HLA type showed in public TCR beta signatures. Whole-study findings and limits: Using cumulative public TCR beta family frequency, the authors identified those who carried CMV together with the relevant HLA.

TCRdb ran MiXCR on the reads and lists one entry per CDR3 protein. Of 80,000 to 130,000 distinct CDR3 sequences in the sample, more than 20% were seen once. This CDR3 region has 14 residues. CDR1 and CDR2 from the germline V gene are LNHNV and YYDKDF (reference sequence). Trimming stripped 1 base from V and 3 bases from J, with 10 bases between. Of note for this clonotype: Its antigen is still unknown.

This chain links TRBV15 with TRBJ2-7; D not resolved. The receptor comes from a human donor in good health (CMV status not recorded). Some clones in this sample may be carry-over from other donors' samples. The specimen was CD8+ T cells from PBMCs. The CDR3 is CATSRVYLDYEQYF. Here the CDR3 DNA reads TGTGCCACCAGCAGAGTATATCTGGACTACGAGCAGTACTTC.